These 7 T cell receptor beta chains originate from one sample sequenced in a study of CD8 T cell repertoires and HIV-1 epitope variants. The antigens for these receptors are not known. The method was immunoSEQ multiplex PCR; TCRdb's version includes in-frame clones alone and lacks a portion of them. The sample gives approximately 4,900 clones, about 71% of which show up once; 43% is in the top ten. Sequencing used cultured CD8+ T cells derived from PBMCs. The origin of the receptors is a male donor with HIV.

This sequence joins TRBV9 and TRBJ1-4; 9 bases are a match to TRBD1. V dropped 3 bases and J dropped 0; count of bases not matched to a gene: 6. The CDR3 covers 17 residues. Germline V gives CDR1 SGDLS, CDR2 YYNGEE. The DNA of the CDR3 is TGTGCCAGCAGCGCGGACAGGGGACCTGCAACTAATGAAAAACTGTTTTTT. It encodes CASSADRGPATNEKLFF.

In this sample, this clone turned up a few times. CDR3 nucleotide sequence: TGTGCCAGCAGCAAAAGACAGGGCCAGAACACTGAAGCTTTCTTT. Protein: CASSKRQGQNTEAFF. J is TRBJ1-1 and V is TRBV28; TRBD1 matches at 7 bases. Trimming took 6 bases from V and 1 from J; bases not matched to a gene: 8. The CDR3 sequence is 15 residues long. CDR1 is MDHEN and CDR2 is SYDVKM in the germline V gene.

CDR3 sequence: CASSLAGNTGELFF. The DNA for the CDR3 is TGTGCCAGCAGCCTAGCGGGGAACACCGGGGAGCTGTTTTTT. The chain joins TRBV2 to TRBJ2-2, with 8 bases fitting TRBD2. Germline V lookup: CDR1 SNHLY, CDR2 FYNNEI. The ends lost 6 bases at V and 1 base at J; junction bases unmatched: 1. This CDR3 region has 14 residues.

The V and J genes are TRBV28 and TRBJ1-1, with unresolved D. This CDR3 is 15 amino acids long. Germline CDR1 and CDR2: MDHEN and SYDVKM. V lost 5 bases to trimming and J lost 0 bases, with 13 bases between them. CDR3 nucleotide sequence: TGTGCCAGCAGTGCCCAAGGATGGCTGAACACTGAAGCTTTCTTT. It translates to CASSAQGWLNTEAFF.

This chain uses TRBV11-2 with TRBJ2-5; 10 nucleotides agree with TRBD2. V was clipped by 4 bases and J by 5 bases; unmatched bases: 7. The germline V gene has CDR1 SGHAT and CDR2 FQNNGV. This CDR3 comprises 15 residues. CDR3 sequence: CASSSLAGEGETQYF. The CDR3 DNA is TGTGCCAGCAGCTCCCTAGCGGGGGAAGGGGAGACCCAGTACTTC.

This clone was counted a few times. The V and J genes are TRBV29-1 and TRBJ1-1; D gene uncertain. The CDR3 is made up of 15 amino acids. V shed 7 bases and J shed 0 bases, with 18 bases lying between them. The germline V gene has CDR1 SQVTM and CDR2 ANQGSEA. This CDR3 reads CSAGNSHPVNTEAFF. DNA for the CDR3: TGCAGCGCTGGGAACAGCCACCCCGTGAACACTGAAGCTTTCTTT.

The genes are TRBV19 and TRBJ1-2; TRBD1 aligns across 10 bases. After removal of 5 bases from V and 7 bases from J, the junction contained 10 bases not matched to a gene. Germline V CDR1 and CDR2: LNHDA, SQIVND (reference sequence). The CDR3 sequence is 15 residues long. The CDR3 nucleotides read TGTGCCAGTAGTTTCTCACGACAGGGGGCAAGTGGCTACACCTTC. Amino acid sequence: CASSFSRQGASGYTF.